This TCR beta chain was recovered during a study of T-cell reconstitution after alpha-beta-depleted transplantation in children. Of note for this clonotype: Its antigen is not known.

As it was prepared, the TCRbeta library received unique molecular identifiers. TCRdb ran MiXCR on the PCR reads and lists one entry per CDR3 protein. This sample has hundreds of thousands of distinct CDR3 sequences, with approximately 12% found just once. V lost 2 bases to trimming and J lost 2 bases, with 11 bases between them. Germline CDR1 and CDR2: MNHEY and SMNVEV (reference sequence). CDR3 size: 15 residues. Broader study findings: The origin of high day-60 TCRbeta diversity in some patients lay in surviving recipient T cells and thymic progenitors. Among T cells one year after transplant, newly produced cells accounted for most counts and diversity. Several hundred expanded graft clones reportedly gave rise to the alpha-beta T cells present about two months after transplant.

The TCR was taken from a male patient aged 10 to 17 who had a stem cell transplant for acute myeloid leukemia, so the T cells may come from the graft donor. The chain joins TRBV27 to TRBJ2-3; D is undetermined. Sample: PBMCs, mostly from graft donor cells, taken 360 days after TCRalphabeta/CD19-depleted stem cell transplant. The CDR3 DNA reads as TGTGCCAGCAGTTTACCACAACCTCCCACAGATACGCAGTATTTT. Its translation: CASSLPQPPTDTQYF.